The 30 T cell receptor beta chains given below trace back to one sample, sequenced in a study of tissue T cells after allogeneic stem cell transplantation. The data were produced by immunoSEQ multiplex PCR, yet TCRdb's version contains in-frame clones alone and is incomplete. The table shows roughly 51,000 clones, with around 70% occurring only once. Sequencing was carried out using sorted cells pooled from one or two spleens. Receptors were obtained from a pool of C57BL/6 mice in good health.

Regarding this clone: Gene and germline names: mouse. The CDR3 end falls 1 residue outside the read, so it is completed with the germline J gene. The V and J genes are TRBV3 and TRBJ1-4; 11 positions agree with TRBD1. The CDR3 is made up of 15 amino acids. J gave up 7 bases and V 4 bases, and 5 bases lay outside the gene matches. The germline V gene has CDR1 SNHLY and CDR2 FYNGKV (reference sequence). CDR3 DNA (partial): TGTGCCAGCAGCTCCCGGGACAGGGGGGTCGAAAGATTATTT. It specifies CASSSRDRGVERLF. The complete CDR3 reads CASSSRDRGVERLFF.

Worth noting for this clone: The germline and genes are mouse ones. The read ends 1 residue shy of where the CDR3 ends; the end is completed using the germline J gene. The rearrangement links TRBV3 to TRBJ2-7; D ambiguous. V lost 1 base and J 3 bases, leaving 7 bases between the germline ends. The CDR3 runs 13 residues. Germline loops: CDR1 SNHLY, CDR2 FYNGKV (reference sequence). The CDR3 here is CASSLVQLYEQYF. The covered CDR3 bases are TGTGCCAGCAGCTTAGTACAACTCTATGAACAGTAC.

Concerning this clone itself: Gene labels here are mouse ones. The read finishes 1 residue shy of the CDR3 end, and the germline J gene is used to complete it. Other nucleotide sequences from this sample produce the same CDR3. The rearrangement links TRBV31 to TRBJ1-2, with D perhaps TRBD1 (5 bases). Germline CDR1 GKSSPN, CDR2 SITVG. Trimming cost V 0 bases and J 5 bases, with 7 bases left between them. The CDR3 totals 12 residues. CDR3 amino acids: CAWSLAGSDYTF. CDR3 DNA, as far as it was read: TGTGCCTGGAGTCTAGCAGGGTCCGACTACACC.

Regarding this clone: Gene and germline names: mouse. The read comes to an end 1 residue before the CDR3 does, leaving the germline J gene to fill in the end. The chain combines TRBV29 with TRBJ1-2; D is unresolved. Trimming pared 5 bases from V and 0 bases from J, leaving 7 bases between. CDR1 and CDR2 (germline): MSHET, SYDVDS. This CDR3 contains 13 residues. The CDR3 sequence is CASSQTTNSDYTF. The covered CDR3 bases are TGTGCTAGCAGTCAAACTACAAACTCCGACTACACC.

This clone came up a few times. Germline and genes: mouse. Coverage ceases 1 residue before the CDR3 finishes, and the germline J gene fills in the end. The rearrangement joins TRBV3 to TRBJ1-1, with 7 bases fitting TRBD1. Trimming at V came to 5 bases and at J to 3 bases, leaving 3 bases not matched to a gene. The V gene's germline CDR1 is SNHLY and CDR2 FYNGKV (reference sequence). The CDR3 runs 13 residues. The sequenced part of the CDR3 DNA is TGTGCCAGCAGCGTTACAGGGGACACAGAAGTCTTC. It is translated as CASSVTGDTEVF. The complete CDR3 reads CASSVTGDTEVFF.

A note on this clone: All gene names here are mouse names. The DNA ends 1 residue before the CDR3 does, and the rest of the CDR3 is filled in from the germline J gene. The gene calls are TRBV4 and TRBJ2-5; 7 bases agree with TRBD2. Germline values: CDR1 LGHDT, CDR2 YNNKQL (reference sequence). The V and J ends lost 4 bases and 10 bases, in that order; junction bases with no gene match: 2. The CDR3 extends over 11 amino acids. Partial CDR3 DNA: TGTGCCAGCAGCTCTGGGACTGCCCAGTAC. It codes for CASSSGTAQY. The full CDR3 protein reads CASSSGTAQYF.

This clone was observed a handful of times. Gene names follow the mouse nomenclature. The CDR3 end lies 1 residue beyond the end of the read and is filled in from the germline J gene. The V gene is TRBV13-1, the J gene TRBJ2-7, with D uncertain. V was pared by 3 bases and J by 4 bases, with 5 bases between. Germline assignment: CDR1 NSHNY and CDR2 SYGAGN. CDR3 size: 11 residues. The chain's CDR3 is CASSATYEQYF. Partial CDR3 DNA: TGTGCCAGCAGTGCCACATATGAACAGTAC.

Points on this clone: Genes and germline are mouse. From the germline J gene comes the end of the CDR3, since the read stops 1 residue before it. This chain uses TRBV14 with TRBJ2-3; 8 bases are shared with TRBD1. The junction had 3 bases not matched to a gene; V was cut back by 5 bases and J by 1 base. Germline V gene sequence: CDR1 SGHDT, CDR2 FRDEAV. CDR3 length: 14 residues. Partial CDR3 DNA: TGTGCCAGCAGATCAGGGGGCGGTGCAGAAACGCTGTAT. Its translation is CASRSGGGAETLY. From start to end, the CDR3 is CASRSGGGAETLYF. Complete variable domain (other parts from reference TRBV14 and TRBJ2-3): EAGVTQSPRYAVLQEGQAVSFWCDPISGHDTLYWYQQPRDQGPQLLVYFRDEAVIDNSQLPSDRFSAVRPKGTNSTLKIQSAKQGDTATYLCASRSGGGAETLYFGSGTRLTVL.

On this clone itself: Gene labels here are mouse ones. The read falls 1 residue short of the CDR3 end, and the missing part is taken from the germline J gene. The chain is built from TRBV13-2 and TRBJ1-3; D may be TRBD1 (6 bases). Germline V CDR1 and CDR2: NNHNN, SYGAGS (reference sequence). Trimming stripped 4 bases from V and 0 bases from J, with 11 bases between. The CDR3 spans 15 residues. CDR3: CASGPGQLSGNTLYF. CDR3 DNA, as far as it was read: TGTGCCAGCGGTCCGGGACAACTTTCTGGAAATACGCTCTAT.

On this clone: Mouse gene names and germline throughout. The read stops 1 residue short of the end of the CDR3; the missing end is completed from the germline J gene. The rearrangement uses TRBV1 and TRBJ2-3; TRBD2 matches 9 bases. Per germline, CDR1 NSQYPW and CDR2 LRSPGD (reference sequence). The CDR3 sequence is 16 residues long. Trimming removed 3 bases from V and 1 base from J; junction bases left unmatched: 5. Incomplete CDR3 DNA: TGCACCTGCAGTGCTTCGACTGGGGGAGGTGCAGAAACGCTGTAT. Its protein product is CTCSASTGGGAETLY. The whole CDR3 reads CTCSASTGGGAETLYF.

About this clone itself: Gene names and germline refer to mouse. The DNA ends 1 residue before the CDR3 does, and the rest of the CDR3 is filled in from the germline J gene. The chain joins TRBV13-2 to TRBJ1-6; 10 bases are shared with TRBD1. TRBJ1-6 is an ORF, with its function uncertain. Germline-derived CDR1 and CDR2 are NNHNN and SYGAGS (reference sequence). With V trimmed by 5 bases and J by 10 bases, 3 bases remained unmatched. This CDR3 is built from 13 residues. The covered CDR3 bases are TGTGCCAGCGGCGACAGGGGGCGATCGCCCCTCTAC. It specifies CASGDRGRSPLY. The complete CDR3 reads CASGDRGRSPLYF.

Notes on this clone: Genes here carry mouse names. The sequenced fragment ends 1 residue before the CDR3 boundary, so the rest is inferred from the germline J gene. The V call is TRBV16, the J call TRBJ1-1; maybe TRBD1 (5 bases). The CDR3 has 14 residues. The V and J ends lost 1 base and 4 bases respectively, with 10 bases between them. Germline-derived CDR1 and CDR2 are SGHSA and FRNQAP. The CDR3 sequence is CASSLGGGGTEVFF. The part of the CDR3 DNA that was read is TGTGCAAGCAGCTTAGGGGGCGGAGGCACAGAAGTCTTC.

Notes on this clone: Gene labels here are mouse ones. The CDR3 is cut off 1 residue early in the read; its end comes from the germline J gene. This sample also contains other DNA sequences that code for the same CDR3. This chain uses TRBV13-2 with TRBJ2-2; TRBD2 might be the D (6 bases). The CDR3 extends over 14 amino acids. Germline loops: CDR1 NNHNN, CDR2 SYGAGS (reference sequence). Trimming stripped 0 bases from V and 3 bases from J, with 6 bases between. CDR3 DNA (partial): TGTGCCAGCGGTGATGCTGGGGACACCGGGCAGCTCTAC. This translates into CASGDAGDTGQLY. The whole CDR3 protein reads CASGDAGDTGQLYF.

Concerning this clone: The genes are named according to mouse. The read falls 1 residue short of the CDR3 end, and the missing part is taken from the germline J gene. V usage is TRBV16 and J usage is TRBJ1-4; TRBD1 might be the D (6 bases). The germline V gene encodes CDR1 SGHSA and CDR2 FRNQAP. Trimming cost V 3 bases and J 2 bases, with 7 bases left between them. CDR3 length: 14 residues. The covered CDR3 bases are TGTGCAAGCAGCTTCACAGGGTCCAACGAAAGATTATTT. This codes for CASSFTGSNERLF. Given in full, the CDR3 is CASSFTGSNERLFF. Combining the CDR3 with reference TRBV16 and TRBJ1-4 gives the whole variable domain NAGVIQTPRHKVTGKGQEATLWCEPISGHSAVFWYRQTIVQGLEFLTYFRNQAPIDDSGMPKERFSAQMPNQSHSTLKIQSTQPQDSAVYLCASSFTGSNERLFFGHGTKLSVL.

This clone was detected only a few times. Gene labels here are mouse ones. The read is 1 residue too short to cover the CDR3 end, so that end is filled in from the germline J gene. The chain uses TRBV12-1 and TRBJ1-4; D remains ambiguous. CDR3 length equals 11 residues. The germline V and J ends were trimmed by 3 bases and 5 bases, with 3 bases remaining between them. Germline V gives CDR1 SGHSN, CDR2 HYEKVE. The CDR3 is CASSTNERLFF. The sequenced CDR3 bases are TGTGCCAGCTCTACGAACGAAAGATTATTT. Full variable domain (missing parts from reference TRBV12-1 and TRBJ1-4): DSGVVQSPRHIIKEKGGRSVLTCIPISGHSNVVWYQQTLGKELKFLIQHYEKVERDKGFLPSRFSVQQFDDYHSEMNMSALELEDSAMYFCASSTNERLFFGHGTKLSVL.

A remark on this clone: Gene labels here are mouse ones. The read comes to an end 1 residue before the CDR3 does, leaving the germline J gene to fill in the end. The chain combines TRBV17 with TRBJ1-2, with D possibly TRBD1 on 6 matching bases. The CDR3 has 14 amino acids. V was clipped by 6 bases and J by 0 bases, with 11 bases between them. Germline V gene sequence: CDR1 MNHDT, CDR2 YYDKIL. Incomplete CDR3 DNA: TGTGCTAGCAGGGCCGGGACATCAAACTCCGACTACACC. Its translation is CASRAGTSNSDYT. The full-length CDR3 reads as CASRAGTSNSDYTF.

About this clone: Each gene name is a mouse one. The read falls 1 residue short of the CDR3 end, and the missing part is taken from the germline J gene. This chain connects TRBV12-2 to TRBJ2-7, with 8 bases aligning to TRBD2. V trimming: 0 bases; J trimming: 5 bases; junction bases outside the gene matches: 2. CDR1 is SGHLS and CDR2 is HYDKME in the germline V gene. The CDR3 runs to 13 residues. CDR3 bases read: TGTGCCAGCTCTCTCGGGGGGGGCGATGAACAGTAC. It specifies CASSLGGGDEQY. The full-length CDR3 reads as CASSLGGGDEQYF.

Notes on this clone: Genes and germline come from the mouse. CDR3 amino acids: CAWRHGISNERLFF. The covered CDR3 bases are TGTGCCTGGAGGCACGGGATTTCCAACGAAAGATTATTT. The rearrangement links TRBV31 to TRBJ1-4; no reliable D call. From the germline J gene comes the end of the CDR3, since the read stops 1 residue before it. The CDR3 loop spans 14 amino acids. With 3 bases removed from V and 0 bases from J, the gap between germline ends came to 8 bases. Per germline, CDR1 GKSSPN and CDR2 SITVG.

Details on this clone: These gene names are mouse names. The read ends 1 residue before the CDR3 terminus; that terminus is restored from the germline J gene. This CDR3 is also generated by other DNA sequences in the sample. The chain combines TRBV16 with TRBJ2-2, with TRBD2 identical over 8 bases. This CDR3 is built from 16 residues. Looked up from germline, CDR1 is SGHSA and CDR2 is FRNQAP. Unmatched junction bases numbered 4, after V lost 0 bases and J lost 4 bases. The CDR3 here is CASSLEGGRGTGQLYF. The sequenced part of the CDR3 DNA is TGTGCAAGCAGCTTAGAGGGGGGGCGCGGCACCGGGCAGCTCTAC.

Points on this clone: Gene names are the mouse ones. Read data end 1 residue before the CDR3 end; the end is taken from the germline J gene. J is TRBJ2-4 and V is TRBV15; TRBD2 matches 11 bases. This CDR3 is built from 15 residues. Trimming cost V 6 bases and J 1 base; bases outside gene matches: 3. Germline V CDR1 and CDR2: SGHND, FRSKSL. CDR3 amino acids: CASSPGLGGQNTLYF. The sequenced part of the CDR3 DNA is TGTGCCAGCAGCCCGGGACTGGGGGGTCAAAACACCTTGTAC.

Turning to this clone: Gene names follow the mouse nomenclature. From the germline J gene comes the end of the CDR3, since the read stops 1 residue before it. V usage is TRBV12-2 and J usage is TRBJ1-4, with D perhaps matching TRBD1 (5 bases). This CDR3 is 14 amino acids long. Deletions cut 2 bases from V and 0 bases from J, with 6 bases between. CDR1 and CDR2 (germline): SGHLS, HYDKME. The sequenced part of the CDR3 DNA is TGTGCCAGCTCTCGACAGATTTCCAACGAAAGATTATTT. Translating it yields CASSRQISNERLF. The whole CDR3 sequence is CASSRQISNERLFF.

Regarding this clone: Any gene name here is a mouse gene name. The read ends 1 residue early relative to the CDR3; the germline J gene fills the gap. This rearrangement joins TRBV19 to TRBJ2-3, with TRBD2 matching 7 bases. The CDR3 totals 15 residues. The germline V gene encodes CDR1 FNHDT and CDR2 SITEND (reference sequence). The J segment lost 2 bases and the V segment lost 2 bases, leaving 5 bases of the junction unmatched. CDR3 bases read: TGTGCCAGCAGTATGGACGGGGGGGTTGCAGAAACGCTGTAT. Translated: CASSMDGGVAETLY. The full-length CDR3 reads as CASSMDGGVAETLYF.

There are a few counts of this clone. Gene names are the mouse ones. The part of the CDR3 DNA that was read is TGTGCCAGCAGTCTCGACAATAACAACCAGGCTCCGCTT. It yields the protein CASSLDNNNQAPL. The CDR3 reads in full as CASSLDNNNQAPLF. V usage is TRBV14 and J usage is TRBJ1-5, with no clear D. The read comes to an end 1 residue before the CDR3 does, leaving the germline J gene to fill in the end. With 4 bases removed from V and 0 bases from J, the gap between germline ends came to 8 bases. The CDR3 spans 14 residues. Germline assignment: CDR1 SGHDT and CDR2 FRDEAV. The full variable domain, completed using reference TRBV14 and TRBJ1-5, is EAGVTQSPRYAVLQEGQAVSFWCDPISGHDTLYWYQQPRDQGPQLLVYFRDEAVIDNSQLPSDRFSAVRPKGTNSTLKIQSAKQGDTATYLCASSLDNNNQAPLFGEGTRLSVL.

This clone was picked up one time. Genes and germline are mouse. The read halts 1 residue ahead of the CDR3 end, with the missing end drawn from the germline J gene. The chain combines TRBV12-1 with TRBJ2-1; TRBD2 matches 12 bases. With 0 bases clipped from V and 7 bases from J, the junction kept 9 bases outside the gene matches. The CDR3 consists of 17 residues. Germline CDR1 reads SGHSN; CDR2 reads HYEKVE. CDR3 sequence reads: CASSLPGLGGAGAEQFF. The DNA read from the CDR3 is TGTGCCAGCTCTCTCCCGGGACTGGGGGGCGCGGGAGCTGAGCAGTTC.

This clone was detected a few times. Gene labels here are mouse ones. With the read ending 1 residue before the CDR3 end, the germline J gene is used to fill in that end. This chain links TRBV23 with TRBJ1-5; the DNA was not used to check the table's D call, TRBD1. The CDR3 has 13 residues. CDR1 is KGHTA, CDR2 FQNQQP, per germline. The CDR3 reads CSSSHGTDQAPLF. CDR3 bases read: TGCTCCAGCAGTCACGGGACAGACCAGGCTCCGCTT.

On this clone itself: Germline and genes: mouse. The CDR3 extends 1 residue past the end of the read, so its final part is completed from the germline J gene. The V call is TRBV26, the J call TRBJ1-2, with D possibly matching TRBD1 (5 bases). Germline V lookup: CDR1 KGHPV, CDR2 FQNQEV (reference sequence). Trimming cost V 0 bases and J 0 bases, with 8 bases left between them. There are 15 residues in the CDR3. The CDR3 DNA, read in part, is TGTGCCAGCAGTCTGTCGACAGCCTCAAACTCCGACTACACC. It encodes CASSLSTASNSDYT. The CDR3 in full is CASSLSTASNSDYTF. Variable domain in full (rest from reference TRBV26 and TRBJ1-2): NSKVIQTPRYLVKGQGQKAKMRCIPEKGHPVVFWYQQNKNNEFKFLINFQNQEVLQQIDMTEKRFSAECPSNSPCSLEIQSSEAGDSALYLCASSLSTASNSDYTFGSGTRLLVI.

To note about this clone: Here the gene names and germline are mouse. The CDR3 extends 1 residue past the end of the read, so its final part is completed from the germline J gene. This chain connects TRBV13-1 to TRBJ2-2; 10 bases fit TRBD2. This CDR3 has 18 amino acids. V was clipped by 2 bases and J by 2 bases; unmatched bases: 9. Germline CDR1 NSHNY, CDR2 SYGAGN. The CDR3 loop is CASSDRLDWGANTGQLYF. Incomplete CDR3 DNA: TGTGCCAGCAGTGACAGGCTCGACTGGGGGGCGAACACCGGGCAGCTCTAC.

This clone appeared a single time. Germline and genes here are mouse. With the read ending 1 residue before the CDR3 end, the germline J gene is used to fill in that end. V usage is TRBV14 and J usage is TRBJ2-4, with D unclear. Germline lookup yields CDR1 SGHDT and CDR2 FRDEAV. The CDR3 sequence is 12 residues long. Trimming stripped 6 bases from V and 0 bases from J, with 5 bases between. The CDR3: CASTNSQNTLYF. The sequenced CDR3 bases are TGTGCCAGCACCAATAGTCAAAACACCTTGTAC.

This clone has just a few counts. Germline and genes: mouse. The CDR3 end is not reached by the read, which stops 1 residue before it; the germline J gene fills it in. The chain carries TRBV5 and TRBJ2-7; D is undetermined. This CDR3 is built from 15 residues. The germline V and J ends were trimmed by 1 base and 0 bases, with 10 bases remaining between them. CDR1 and CDR2 from the germline V gene are LGHNA and YNLKQL (reference sequence). The covered CDR3 bases are TGTGCCAGCAGCCAAGCCCCGGGGAGCTCCTATGAACAGTAC. Its protein is CASSQAPGSSYEQY. The whole CDR3 is CASSQAPGSSYEQYF.

Worth noting for this clone: Gene names are the mouse ones. The read terminates 1 residue ahead of where the CDR3 ends, so the germline J gene completes it. V usage is TRBV13-1 and J usage is TRBJ2-5; TRBD2 matches at 8 bases. Germline CDR1 is NSHNY and CDR2 is SYGAGN. The CDR3 has 14 amino acids. V was clipped by 2 bases and J by 5 bases; unmatched bases: 4. The CDR3 loop reads CASSESGGRDTQYF. The DNA read from the CDR3 is TGTGCCAGCAGTGAGTCTGGGGGGCGAGACACCCAGTAC.